The 25 T cell receptor beta chains reported below all come from one sample, sequenced in a study of Graves' ophthalmopathy and Graves' hyperthyroidism. The TCR beta CDR3 regions underwent amplification from RNA transcripts. The authors performed first-round RT-PCR with HTBI primers and then a second-round multiplex PCR. TCRdb used MiXCR to reprocess the multiplex PCR reads, holding one entry per CDR3 protein. The sample consists of about 740,000 distinct CDR3 sequences, approximately 40% of them appearing once. Sequenced sample: peripheral blood. These TCRs come from an adult man with Graves' ophthalmopathy.

The rearrangement links TRBV6-5 to TRBJ1-2, with TRBD1 identical over 8 bases. The junction had 11 bases not matched to a gene; V was cut back by 4 bases and J by 4 bases. The CDR3 loop spans 16 amino acids. Germline loops: CDR1 MNHEY, CDR2 SVGAGI. CDR3 region: CASSSFSGQGPYGYTF. In DNA form, the CDR3 reads TGTGCCAGCAGTTCATTCTCTGGACAGGGACCCTATGGCTACACCTTC.

This chain uses TRBV24-1 with TRBJ2-2, with 10 positions matching TRBD1. CDR3 length: 16 residues. Trimming at V came to 4 bases and at J to 6 bases, leaving 7 bases not matched to a gene. Germline CDR1 and CDR2: KGHDR and SFDVKD. The CDR3 DNA reads as TGTGCCACCAGTGACCCCGGACAGGGGGTGTCCGGGGAGCTGTTTTTT. It is translated as CATSDPGQGVSGELFF.

This clonotype was picked up many times. The J gene is TRBJ1-5, the V gene TRBV19; tentatively, D is TRBD1 (6 bases). With 5 bases removed from V and 3 bases from J, the gap between germline ends came to 17 bases. The CDR3 has 16 amino acids. Germline V CDR1 and CDR2: LNHDA, SQIVND (reference sequence). The CDR3 protein is CASSPQGGRDNQPQHF. In DNA form, the CDR3 reads TGTGCCAGTAGTCCTCAAGGGGGAAGGGACAATCAGCCCCAGCATTTT.

The chain has TRBV7-9 and TRBJ2-5, with 9 bases identical to TRBD1. Germline lookup yields CDR1 SEHNR and CDR2 FQNEAQ (reference sequence). This CDR3 is built from 16 residues. V gave up 4 bases and J gave up 5 bases; unmatched junction bases: 11. CDR3 coding DNA: TGTGCCAGCAGCTCCTTTCCGGGACAGGGCGGTGAGACCCAGTACTTC. It codes for CASSSFPGQGGETQYF.

The V call is TRBV25-1, the J call TRBJ2-6; D is uncertain. Germline V CDR1 and CDR2: MGHDK, SYGVNS. V lost 6 bases, J lost 1 base, and 7 bases lay in between. The CDR3 consists of 14 residues. The CDR3 reads CASRIPSGANVLTF. CDR3 sequence (DNA): TGTGCCAGCAGAATCCCATCTGGGGCCAACGTCCTGACTTTC.

The chain couples TRBV7-9 to TRBJ2-5; possibly TRBD2 for D (6 bases). CDR1 is SEHNR and CDR2 is FQNEAQ in the germline V gene (reference sequence). V was shortened by 6 bases and J by 5 bases, with 13 bases between the two germline ends. The CDR3 runs to 13 residues. The CDR3 protein is CASRSGGSETQYF. Here the CDR3 DNA reads TGTGCCAGCAGATCTGGGGGGTCGGAGACCCAGTACTTC.

Many counts were recorded for this clonotype. The CDR3 DNA is TGTGCCAGCAGACCCGTCAAGGCGAACACTGAAGCTTTCTTT. It translates to CASRPVKANTEAFF. The chain uses TRBV12-3 or TRBV12-4 and TRBJ1-1, with D uncertain. CDR3 length: 14 amino acids. V was cut by 6 bases and J by 1 base, with 12 bases left in between.

This clonotype was found many times. The chain combines TRBV10-3 with TRBJ2-7; no clear D. The CDR3 length is 13 residues. Germline CDR1 is ENHRY and CDR2 is SYGVKD. The V end was cut by 7 bases, the J end by 3 bases, with 13 bases between. CDR3 in amino acids: CAITERQGYEQYF. CDR3 in DNA: TGTGCCATCACGGAGCGTCAAGGCTACGAGCAGTACTTC.

The chain couples TRBV28 to TRBJ2-5, with a possible D match to TRBD2 (5 bases). The germline V and J ends were trimmed by 2 bases and 5 bases, with 12 bases remaining between them. The CDR3 runs 14 residues. CDR1 is MDHEN, CDR2 SYDVKM, per germline. The CDR3 sequence is CASSLEPSRETQYF. In DNA form, the CDR3 reads TGTGCCAGCAGTTTAGAGCCTAGCAGGGAGACCCAGTACTTC.

The chain uses TRBV7-2 and TRBJ2-5, with TRBD1 identical over 8 bases. Near its end, the DNA agrees better with TRBJ2-1, so the J call may be wrong. CDR1 and CDR2 (germline): SGHTA, FQGNSA. This CDR3 has 14 residues. The CDR3 nucleotides read TGTGCCAGCAGCTTAACACAGGGGGTTTATGAGCAGTTCTTC. Translating it yields CASSLTQGVYEQFF.

In DNA form, the CDR3 reads TGTGCCAGCAGCCAAGATTTTGGACAGGCAGATGAAAAACTGTTTTTT. Translation: CASSQDFGQADEKLFF. This chain uses TRBV4-2 with TRBJ1-4, with 7 positions matching TRBD1. The junction had 7 bases not matched to a gene; V was cut back by 0 bases and J by 6 bases. The CDR3 extends over 16 amino acids. Germline CDR1 reads LGHNA; CDR2 reads YNFKEQ.

This clonotype was seen repeatedly, ten times or more. DNA for the CDR3: TGTGCCAGCAGCTTAGTGGGGGGAGCAACTAATGAAAAACTGTTTTTT. Its protein product is CASSLVGGATNEKLFF. The rearrangement joins TRBV7-6 to TRBJ1-4, with D maybe TRBD1 (5 bases). The CDR3 covers 16 residues. V dropped 1 base and J dropped 0 bases, with 9 bases sitting between them. The germline V gene has CDR1 SGHVS and CDR2 FNYEAQ.

This clonotype was recorded many times. The rearrangement uses TRBV19 and TRBJ1-1, with TRBD1 identical over 9 bases. Trimming cost V 5 bases and J 5 bases; bases outside gene matches: 6. Germline V gene data show CDR1 as LNHDA and CDR2 as SQIVND (reference sequence). This CDR3 region has 14 residues. This CDR3 reads CASSLTGGRTEAFF. The CDR3 DNA sequence: TGTGCCAGTAGTCTTACAGGGGGCAGGACTGAAGCTTTCTTT.

At least ten counts were recorded for this clonotype. The chain links TRBV15 to TRBJ1-4; perhaps TRBD1 as D (6 bases). The CDR3 covers 14 residues. The germline V and J ends were trimmed by 5 bases and 3 bases, with 10 bases remaining between them. Germline V gives CDR1 LNHNV, CDR2 YYDKDF (reference sequence). CDR3 DNA: TGTGCCACCAGCGTGGACAGCTCTAATGAAAAACTGTTTTTT. Translating it yields CATSVDSSNEKLFF.

V is TRBV7-2 and J is TRBJ2-7; D unresolved. CDR3 length: 16 residues. V was pared by 1 base and J by 0 bases, with 13 bases between. Germline V gene lookup returns CDR1 SGHTA and CDR2 FQGNSA. Here the CDR3 reads CASSLDFSGPSYEQYF. In DNA, the CDR3 is TGTGCCAGCAGCTTAGATTTTTCGGGCCCCTCCTACGAGCAGTACTTC.

In the case of this clonotype: In this CDR3 the conserved last residue, phenylalanine or tryptophan, is missing, so a read error is likely. The rearrangement links TRBV2 to TRBJ1-1; D is unresolved. The germline CDR1 and CDR2 sequences are SNHLY and FYNNEI. This CDR3 comprises 14 residues. V lost 5 bases to trimming and J lost 0 bases, with 10 bases between them. The chain's CDR3 is CASSSGIMNTEAFL. CDR3 sequence (DNA): TGTGCCAGCAGTTCAGGTATTATGAACACTGAAGCTTTCCTT.

Of note for this clonotype: One base away lies a much larger clone, so this may be a sequencing read error. DNA of the CDR3: TGCAGCGTCCATAAAGACTCTGGAAACACCGTATATTTT. As protein: CSVHKDSGNTVYF. The chain couples TRBV29-1 to TRBJ1-3; D gene uncertain. This CDR3 comprises 13 residues. Germline V lookup: CDR1 SQVTM, CDR2 ANQGSEA. Full variable domain (missing parts from reference TRBV29-1 and TRBJ1-3): SAVISQKPSRDICQRGTSLTIQCQVDSQVTMMFWYRQQPGQSLTLIATANQGSEATYESGFVIDKFPISRPNLTFSTLTVSNMSPEDSSIYLCSVHKDSGNTVYFGEGSWLTVV.

J is TRBJ2-5 and V is TRBV27, with D uncertain. There are 15 residues in the CDR3. Trimming cost V 6 bases and J 4 bases, with 18 bases left between them. Germline V gene data show CDR1 as MNHEY and CDR2 as SMNVEV (reference sequence). The CDR3 bases are TGTGCCAGCAGCTCTAGTTCGTCGGGTGGAGAGACCCAGTACTTC. This gives the protein CASSSSSSGGETQYF.

Here the CDR3 DNA reads TGTGCCAGCAGTGATCGGAACTCCCGAATCACAGATACGCAGTATTTT. Amino acid sequence: CASSDRNSRITDTQYF. The rearrangement links TRBV2 to TRBJ2-3; D remains unclear. This CDR3 is 16 amino acids long. Germline V gives CDR1 SNHLY, CDR2 FYNNEI. Trimming removed 3 bases at V and 2 bases at J, with 15 bases between.

About this clonotype: A much larger clone lies one base from this, so it may be a read error. Likely a read error: the CDR3 ends without its conserved phenylalanine or tryptophan. The V gene is TRBV6-6, the J gene TRBJ1-2; no definite D call. Germline CDR1 and CDR2: MNHNY and SVGAGI (reference sequence). The V gene lost 8 bases and the J gene lost 5 bases, with 9 bases spanning the gap. CDR3 length: 11 amino acids. Here the CDR3 DNA reads TGTGCCAGCGGACGACCGTATGGCTACACCTGC. Translated: CASGRPYGYTC.

The rearrangement joins TRBV30 to TRBJ1-2; D is uncertain. This CDR3 contains 11 residues. V was trimmed by 4 bases and J by 4 bases, leaving 7 bases between them. Looked up from germline, CDR1 is GTSNPN and CDR2 is SVGIG (reference sequence). CDR3 protein: CAWTEVYGYTF. The CDR3 nucleotides are TGTGCCTGGACGGAAGTCTATGGCTACACCTTC.

The V call is TRBV7-9, the J call TRBJ1-1; a possible D gene is TRBD1 (5 bases). CDR1 and CDR2 (germline): SEHNR, FQNEAQ (reference sequence). The V end was cut by 5 bases, the J end by 0 bases, with 13 bases between. The CDR3 is 15 amino acids. CDR3 nucleotide sequence: TGTGCCAGCAGCCTTAACGGGGGGTTGAACACTGAAGCTTTCTTT. Translation gives CASSLNGGLNTEAFF.

This clonotype was recorded at least ten times. This chain connects TRBV7-9 to TRBJ2-2; maybe TRBD1 (6 bases). V was pared by 3 bases and J by 4 bases, with 9 bases between. CDR3 size: 14 residues. The V gene's germline CDR1 is SEHNR and CDR2 FQNEAQ (reference sequence). DNA of the CDR3: TGTGCCAGCAGCTTGGACAGCTCCACCGGGGAGCTGTTTTTT. Encoded protein: CASSLDSSTGELFF.

There are many counts of this clonotype. V usage is TRBV29-1 and J usage is TRBJ2-5, with 8 bases that match TRBD1. V was clipped by 8 bases and J by 9 bases; unmatched bases: 17. This CDR3 is built from 14 residues. Germline V lookup: CDR1 SQVTM, CDR2 ANQGSEA. Here the CDR3 reads CSTKLAGTGLAQYF. CDR3 coding DNA: TGCAGCACAAAACTAGCCGGGACAGGTCTGGCCCAGTACTTC.

Points on this clonotype: Sequence at one end of the junction differs from germline and may be a read error. V and J are TRBV25-1 and TRBJ2-5, with 12 positions matching TRBD1. This CDR3 is 15 amino acids long. The germline gives CDR1 MGHDK, CDR2 SYGVNS. CDR3 nucleotide sequence: TGTGCCGGCAGTGAGGGACAGGGGGCATTGGAGACCCAGTACTTT. Translated, it gives CAGSEGQGALETQYF.